This paragraph reports one TCR beta chain. TCRdb recomputed calls from the PCR reads with MiXCR, one row per CDR3 protein. The sample includes some 22,000 distinct CDR3 sequences, approximately 52% of them seen just once. This specimen belongs to a study of CD4 and CD8 cells across lung adenocarcinoma regions. Donors had localized lung adenocarcinoma, a non-small cell lung cancer. V gave up 7 bases and J gave up 13 bases, with 25 bases separating them. The CDR3 has 15 residues. Germline values: CDR1 MNHNS, CDR2 SASEGT. The receptor's source is a male donor with lung adenocarcinoma. The CD4 and CD8 labels of this study may be unreliable. The chain has TRBV6-1 and TRBJ2-2, with no clear D. Sequencing was carried out using CD4+ T cells from the center of a lung tumor. CDR3 in amino acids: CASTLRPVNTDALFF. The CDR3 DNA reads as TGTGCCAGCACCCTCCGGCCTGTGAACACAGATGCGCTGTTTTTT.